Listed here is a single T cell receptor (beta chain). Per the study methods: The assay estimated nucleated cells by amplifying reference gene primers. TCRdb keeps only in-frame clones here, not all; method: immunoSEQ multiplex PCR. That table furnishes V, J and clone size, whereas the DNA furnished D and trimming. The profile shows roughly 150,000 clones, approximately 83% of them singletons. Germline CDR1 reads SNHLY; CDR2 reads FYNNEI. CDR3 size: 15 residues. V dropped 3 bases and J dropped 2 bases, with 13 bases sitting between them. The sample is drawn from a study of blood T cell repertoires in COVID-19. Overall study: Sites in the United States, Italy and Spain provided acute and convalescent COVID-19 samples. T cells, B-cell-depleted T cells, or PBMCs provided the cDNA or gDNA that served as material.

The origin of this receptor is a woman of 80 years or more with active or convalescent COVID-19. J is TRBJ1-2 and V is TRBV2, with D perhaps TRBD1 (6 bases). Sequencing was done on a sample of peripheral blood. The CDR3 coding sequence is TGTGCCAGCAGTGAGGAACAGGGAGTAAACTATGGCTACACCTTC. Translating it yields CASSEEQGVNYGYTF.